The rows below give T cell receptor beta chains drawn from one sample of a study of CD8 T cell repertoires and HIV-1 epitope variants. The data were produced by immunoSEQ multiplex PCR, yet TCRdb's version contains in-frame clones alone and is incomplete. The sample contains about 4,800 clones, about two thirds of which appear only once. The antigens these receptors bind are not known. Sequenced input: cultured CD8+ T cells derived from PBMCs. The receptors shown here come from a male donor with HIV. Both conserved end residues are part of each CDR3. Each record gives: V gene, clone size, D gene, CDR3 length, J gene, CDR3 protein, CDR3 DNA. D genes are given only for firm matches. The listing skips clone size in some rows; elsewhere it reads once, few, many or a size class.

>TRBV4-1|few|NA|13|TRBJ1-5
CASRSGSNQPQHF
TGCGCCAGCCGGTCGGGTAGCAATCAGCCCCAGCATTTT
>TRBV27|NA|TRBD1|14|TRBJ2-7
CASSEDRASYEQYF
TGTGCCAGCAGTGAGGACAGGGCCTCCTACGAGCAGTACTTC
>TRBV19|NA|TRBD2|16|TRBJ2-1
CASSPEGLAGGREQFF
TGTGCCAGTAGTCCTGAGGGACTAGCGGGGGGGCGGGAGCAGTTCTTC
>TRBV6-4|NA|TRBD2|15|TRBJ2-3
CASSDSLAGPDTQYF
TGTGCCAGCAGTGACTCACTAGCGGGACCAGATACGCAGTATTTT
>TRBV27|NA|NA|15|TRBJ1-3
CASSLSRSSGNTIYF
TGTGCCAGCAGTTTGTCACGGAGCTCTGGAAACACCATATATTTT
>TRBV7-4|NA|TRBD1|14|TRBJ2-7
CASSLGQYLREQYF
TGTGCCAGCAGCTTGGGACAGTACCTTCGTGAGCAGTACTTC
>TRBV19|NA|NA|13|TRBJ2-5
CASSIVAWETQYF
TGTGCCAGTAGTATAGTAGCATGGGAGACCCAGTACTTC
>TRBV9|few|TRBD2|16|TRBJ2-7
CASSPSSGRGAYEQYF
TGTGCCAGCAGCCCTTCTAGCGGCCGAGGAGCCTACGAGCAGTACTTC
>TRBV7-6|NA|NA|16|TRBJ1-3
CASSFGTGSSGNTIYF
TGTGCCAGCAGCTTTGGTACTGGATCCTCTGGAAACACCATATATTTT
>TRBV4-2|NA|NA|15|TRBJ1-1
CASSQVSGRDIEAFF
TGTGCCAGCAGCCAAGTAAGTGGCAGGGATATCGAAGCTTTCTTT
>TRBV7-9|once|TRBD1|13|TRBJ1-2
CASSLTGGGGYTF
TGTGCCAGCAGCCTGACAGGGGGCGGCGGCTACACCTTC
>TRBV6-5|NA|NA|15|TRBJ2-3
CASSYGAGQTDTQYF
TGTGCCAGCAGTTACGGGGCAGGCCAAACAGATACGCAGTATTTT
>TRBV7-2|NA|NA|13|TRBJ1-5
CASSLRPNQPQHF
TGTGCCAGCAGCCTTCGACCTAATCAGCCCCAGCATTTT
>TRBV27|NA|NA|16|TRBJ1-1
CASSLLTLTGNTEAFF
TGTGCCAGCAGTTTACTCACCCTGACAGGGAACACTGAAGCTTTCTTT
>TRBV19|few|NA|11|TRBJ1-1
CASRLGTEAFF
TGTGCCAGTAGATTGGGCACTGAAGCTTTCTTT
>TRBV28|NA|NA|14|TRBJ2-3
CASSKPLLTDTQYF
TGTGCCAGCTCGAAGCCCCTTTTGACAGATACGCAGTATTTT
>TRBV28|once|NA|14|TRBJ1-6
CASKYLSYNSPLHF
TGTGCCAGCAAATACCTCTCCTATAATTCACCCCTCCACTTT
>TRBV5-8|NA|NA|15|TRBJ2-1
CASSFARLPLNEQFF
TGTGCCAGCAGCTTCGCTAGACTCCCCCTAAATGAGCAGTTCTTC
>TRBV5-1|NA|NA|16|TRBJ1-1
CASSLGARERNTEAFF
TGCGCCAGCAGCTTGGGGGCCAGGGAGAGGAACACTGAAGCTTTCTTT
>TRBV7-9|few|NA|16|TRBJ2-5
CASSPVPGRRQETQYF
TGTGCCAGCAGTCCTGTCCCGGGACGTAGACAAGAGACCCAGTACTTC
>TRBV5-1|NA|NA|15|TRBJ2-1
CASSWGQGGYNEQFF
TGCGCCAGCAGCTGGGGGCAGGGCGGCTACAATGAGCAGTTCTTC
>TRBV10-2|NA|NA|11|TRBJ2-7
CASSEQGQQYF
TGCGCCAGCAGTGAGCAGGGGCAGCAGTACTTC
>TRBV7-9|NA|TRBD1|14|TRBJ2-7
CASSLDRDRGSGYF
TGTGCCAGCAGCTTGGACCGGGACAGGGGATCTGGGTACTTC
>TRBV7-2|NA|NA|16|TRBJ1-1
CASSQDVGQGNTEAFF
TGCGCCAGCAGCCAAGATGTTGGGCAGGGGAACACTGAAGCTTTCTTT
>TRBV7-9|once|NA|14|TRBJ2-7
CASSLERGHYEQYF
TGTGCCAGCAGCTTAGAACGGGGACACTACGAGCAGTACTTC
>TRBV7-8|few|NA|14|TRBJ2-3
CASSLASVGDTQYF
TGTGCCAGCAGCTTAGCGAGCGTTGGAGATACGCAGTATTTT
>TRBV28|NA|TRBD1|17|TRBJ2-3
CASSLFAGGELADTQYF
TGTGCCAGCAGTTTATTTGCAGGGGGCGAGCTTGCAGATACGCAGTATTTT
>TRBV9|NA|NA|18|TRBJ1-3
CASSVDGPTGSVGNTIYF
TGTGCCAGCAGCGTAGACGGACCGACCGGGTCAGTTGGAAACACCATATATTTT
>TRBV27|few|NA|17|TRBJ1-4
CASAFRGLGRANEKLFF
TGTGCCAGCGCCTTTAGAGGGTTGGGACGGGCTAATGAAAAACTGTTTTTT
>TRBV27|few|TRBD2|18|TRBJ2-2
CASSFGLAVLGNTGELFF
TGTGCCAGCAGTTTTGGGCTAGCGGTTCTCGGCAACACCGGGGAGCTGTTTTTT
>TRBV25-1|NA|NA|14|TRBJ1-2
CASRGAGEGVGYTF
TGTGCCAGCAGGGGGGCAGGGGAAGGGGTAGGCTACACCTTC
>TRBV7-9|NA|NA|14|TRBJ1-4
CASSPQPTNEKLFF
TGTGCCAGCAGCCCGCAGCCAACTAATGAAAAACTGTTTTTT
>TRBV28|NA|NA|14|TRBJ2-1
CASSGDDRVNEQFF
TGTGCCAGCAGTGGGGACGACCGTGTCAATGAGCAGTTCTTC
>TRBV19|NA|TRBD2|18|TRBJ2-7
CASSTHAGLAESSYEQYF
TGTGCCAGTAGTACTCACGCTGGACTAGCGGAAAGCTCCTACGAGCAGTACTTC
>TRBV9|NA|NA|15|TRBJ2-7
CASSLSRTPGDEQYF
TGTGCCAGCAGCTTGTCAAGAACTCCAGGAGACGAGCAGTACTTC
>TRBV7-2|few|NA|14|TRBJ2-7
CASSYLGTAYEQYF
TGTGCCAGCAGCTACCTTGGGACGGCCTACGAGCAGTACTTC
>TRBV5-5|NA|TRBD2|17|TRBJ2-2
CASSLAGLAGDTGELFF
TGTGCCAGCAGCTTGGCCGGACTAGCGGGAGACACCGGGGAGCTGTTTTTT
>TRBV14|NA|NA|14|TRBJ1-2
CASSLLAASYGYTF
TGTGCCAGCAGCTTATTAGCGGCCTCCTATGGCTACACCTTC
>TRBV13|NA|TRBD1|15|TRBJ2-1
CASSQGDNSYNEQFF
TGTGCCAGCAGCCAGGGGGACAACTCCTACAATGAGCAGTTCTTC
>TRBV4-2|NA|TRBD1|16|TRBJ2-1
CASSQLTGGIMVEQFF
TGTGCCAGCAGCCAATTGACAGGGGGCATTATGGTTGAGCAGTTCTTC
>TRBV14|NA|NA|18|TRBJ1-5
CASSQGGRARGLGQPQHF
TGTGCCAGCAGCCAAGGGGGCAGGGCGAGAGGGCTGGGTCAGCCCCAGCATTTT
>TRBV2|NA|NA|14|TRBJ2-1
CASSTRGGYNEQFF
TGTGCCAGCAGTACTAGGGGTGGTTACAATGAGCAGTTCTTC
>TRBV9|NA|NA|15|TRBJ1-6
CASSSSAGTNSPLHF
TGTGCCAGCAGCTCCTCCGCAGGGACTAATTCACCCCTCCACTTT
>TRBV19|NA|NA|13|TRBJ2-2
CASSITPAGELFF
TGTGCCAGTAGTATCACCCCCGCCGGGGAGCTGTTTTTT
>TRBV5-6|NA|NA|14|TRBJ1-2
CASSYGGAINGYTF
TGTGCCAGCAGCTATGGGGGTGCTATTAATGGCTACACCTTC
>TRBV9|NA|NA|16|TRBJ2-3
CASSVSSGEGADTQYF
TGTGCCAGCAGCGTATCTAGCGGAGAGGGGGCAGATACGCAGTATTTT